Listed here are 18 T cell receptor beta chains from one sample, sequenced in a study of blood T cell repertoires in COVID-19. Using immunoSEQ multiplex PCR, the repertoire was profiled, and TCRdb retains in-frame clones only, with some absent. The sample holds some 160,000 clones, about 86% seen once. Sequences were obtained from peripheral blood. The receptors stem from a woman aged 65 to 85 who had recovered from COVID-19.

The chain joins TRBV2 to TRBJ1-2, with 9 bases lining up with TRBD1. CDR3 length equals 14 residues. CDR1 is SNHLY and CDR2 is FYNNEI in the germline V gene. V was pared by 6 bases and J by 5 bases, with 7 bases of the junction left unmatched. DNA for the CDR3: TGTGCCAGCAGCCCGCAGGGACAGGGATATGGCTACACCTTC. Encoded protein: CASSPQGQGYGYTF.

V is TRBV4-3 and J is TRBJ2-1, with 7 bases that match TRBD2. Germline values: CDR1 LGHNA, CDR2 YSLEER. The V segment lost 0 bases and the J segment 0 bases; nucleotides outside the gene matches: 5. There are 17 residues in the CDR3. The CDR3 nucleotides are TGCGCCAGCAGCCAAGATATGGCTAGCGGCTCCTACAATGAGCAGTTCTTC. This translates into CASSQDMASGSYNEQFF.

The rearrangement uses TRBV7-6 and TRBJ1-6, with D perhaps matching TRBD1 (6 bases). The V end was cut by 5 bases, the J end by 9 bases, with 20 bases between. From germline, CDR1 is SGHVS and CDR2 FNYEAQ. This CDR3 is built from 16 residues. The CDR3 DNA reads as TGTGCCAGCAGCCCCTACCGGGGGGCCGAGGGTTCACCCCTCCACTTT. Translation: CASSPYRGAEGSPLHF.

The chain is built from TRBV18 and TRBJ1-1; D gene ambiguous. V was shortened by 3 bases and J by 5 bases, with 16 bases between the two germline ends. The CDR3 loop spans 15 amino acids. Germline CDR1 and CDR2: KGHSH and LQKENI. The CDR3 DNA reads as TGTGCCAGCTCACCTACAAGATTTGCGGGGACTGAAGCTTTCTTT. Protein product: CASSPTRFAGTEAFF.

V is TRBV2 and J is TRBJ1-1; perhaps TRBD1 as D (6 bases). Germline CDR1 is SNHLY and CDR2 is FYNNEI. Trimming left V 6 bases short and J 4 bases short, with 12 bases between. The CDR3 has 13 amino acids. DNA for the CDR3: TGTGCCAGCAGAGCCACAGGGTTCACTGAAGCTTTCTTT. Translated, it gives CASRATGFTEAFF.

V and J are TRBV3-1 (or the pseudogene TRBV3-2) and TRBJ1-2; 11 positions agree with TRBD1. The junction had 7 bases not matched to a gene; V was cut back by 9 bases and J by 4 bases. CDR3 length: 14 residues. Germline lookup yields CDR1 LGHDT and CDR2 YNNKEL (reference sequence). CDR3 sequence (DNA): TGTGCCAGTGCCGGGACAGGGGGATTCTATGGCTACACCTTC. Protein: CASAGTGGFYGYTF.

The chain joins TRBV14 to TRBJ2-5, with 13 bases that match TRBD2. From germline, CDR1 is SGHDN and CDR2 FVKESK. There are 19 residues in the CDR3. The V segment lost 2 bases and the J segment 4 bases; nucleotides outside the gene matches: 13. The chain's CDR3 is CASSQPRTSGGRGGETQYF. CDR3 coding DNA: TGTGCCAGCAGCCAACCCAGGACTAGCGGGGGCCGGGGAGGAGAGACCCAGTACTTC.

The rearrangement links TRBV7-2 to TRBJ2-2; TRBD2 matches 12 bases. From germline, CDR1 is SGHTA and CDR2 FQGNSA. Unmatched junction bases numbered 1, after V lost 0 bases and J lost 5 bases. This CDR3 comprises 16 residues. The CDR3 nucleotides are TGTGCCAGCAGCTTAGCCGGACTAGCGGGGACCGGGGAGCTGTTTTTT. It specifies CASSLAGLAGTGELFF.

The J gene is TRBJ1-1, the V gene TRBV12-3 or TRBV12-4; TRBD1 is a possible D gene (5 bases). Trimming pared 3 bases from V and 6 bases from J, leaving 11 bases between. There are 13 residues in the CDR3. The CDR3 DNA sequence: TGTGCCAGCAGTTTGAATGGGGGGGCTGAAGCTTTCTTT. This codes for CASSLNGGAEAFF.

This clone was detected a few times. The chain couples TRBV12-3 or TRBV12-4 to TRBJ2-1, with D hard to call. V was shortened by 3 bases and J by 6 bases, with 6 bases between the two germline ends. The CDR3 is 12 amino acids. The CDR3 nucleotides read TGTGCCAGCAGTTTGGGCCCCAATGAGCAGTTCTTC. Its protein is CASSLGPNEQFF.

The rearrangement links TRBV4-1 to TRBJ2-7; TRBD2 agrees at 8 bases. Looked up from germline, CDR1 is MGHRA and CDR2 is YSYEKL. The ends lost 0 bases at V and 2 bases at J; junction bases unmatched: 12. The CDR3 consists of 18 residues. DNA of the CDR3: TGCGCCAGCAGCCAAGAGGACGGTTGGGGACTAGGGACCTACGAGCAGTACTTC. The encoded protein is CASSQEDGWGLGTYEQYF.

V is TRBV10-3 and J is TRBJ1-2; D gene uncertain. The CDR3 is 15 amino acids. V lost 0 bases, J lost 8 bases, and 16 bases lay in between. Germline CDR1 is ENHRY and CDR2 is SYGVKD. Written as DNA, the CDR3 is TGTGCCATCAGTGAGTCGCGGTTTTTCACGGAGGGCTACACCTTC. As protein: CAISESRFFTEGYTF.

This chain connects TRBV29-1 to TRBJ1-1; 11 nucleotides agree with TRBD1. CDR3 size: 13 residues. Losses at the gene ends were 7 bases for V and 11 bases for J; bases not matched to a gene: 12. In germline, CDR1 is SQVTM, CDR2 ANQGSEA. CDR3 DNA: TGCAGCGCACGGACAGGGGGCTCCAAGGGGGCTTTCTTT. Translating gives CSARTGGSKGAFF.

The chain is built from TRBV5-4 and TRBJ2-5, with 9 positions matching TRBD2. The CDR3 is 14 amino acids. Trimming at V came to 2 bases and at J to 13 bases, leaving 12 bases not matched to a gene. Germline loops: CDR1 SGHNT, CDR2 YYREEE (reference sequence). The CDR3 reads CASSFGLAGTLRYF. The CDR3 DNA follows: TGTGCCAGCAGCTTCGGCCTAGCGGGAACCCTAAGGTACTTC.

The J gene is TRBJ1-6, the V gene TRBV6-6, with D hard to call. Trimming shortened V by 2 bases and J by 5 bases, and 7 bases separated the two germline ends. Germline CDR1 and CDR2: MNHNY and SVGAGI (reference sequence). This CDR3 has 14 amino acids. CDR3 nucleotide sequence: TGTGCCAGCAGTTACATCCCCGATAATTCACCCCTCCACTTT. This gives the protein CASSYIPDNSPLHF.

Notes on this clone: Other DNA sequences within the sample encode an identical CDR3. V is TRBV7-9 and J is TRBJ1-1; D perhaps matches TRBD1 (5 bases). CDR3 size: 13 residues. Germline CDR1 is SEHNR and CDR2 is FQNEAQ (reference sequence). Trimming left V 5 bases short and J 1 base short, with 8 bases between. This CDR3 is CASSQGQNTEAFF. The DNA of the CDR3 is TGTGCCAGCAGCCAAGGACAGAACACTGAAGCTTTCTTT. The complete variable domain, with remaining parts taken from reference TRBV7-9 and TRBJ1-1, reads DTGVSQNPRHKITKRGQNVTFRCDPISEHNRLYWYRQTLGQGPEFLTYFQNEAQLEKSRLLSDRFSAERPKGSFSTLEIQRTEQGDSAMYLCASSQGQNTEAFFGQGTRLTVV.

The CDR3 DNA reads TGTGCCAGTAGTATCATCCAAGGGGTGGGCACTGAAGCTTTCTTT. Translated, it gives CASSIIQGVGTEAFF. The V gene is TRBV19, the J gene TRBJ1-1, with D perhaps TRBD1 (5 bases). Trimming removed 3 bases from V and 4 bases from J, with 15 bases in between. The CDR3 is 15 amino acids. Germline values: CDR1 LNHDA, CDR2 SQIVND (reference sequence). The entire variable domain, with the rest obtained from reference TRBV19 and TRBJ1-1, is as follows: DGGITQSPKYLFRKEGQNVTLSCEQNLNHDAMYWYRQDPGQGLRLIYYSQIVNDFQKGDIAEGYSVSREKKESFPLTVTSAQKNPTAFYLCASSIIQGVGTEAFFGQGTRLTVV.

The J gene is TRBJ1-5, the V gene TRBV5-6, with a tentative D call TRBD1 (6 bases). Trimming left V 7 bases short and J 6 bases short, with 14 bases between. The CDR3 extends over 13 amino acids. The germline V gene has CDR1 SGHDT and CDR2 YYEEEE. This chain's CDR3 is CASQKTGRQPQHF. The CDR3 DNA reads TGTGCCAGCCAAAAGACAGGCCGTCAGCCCCAGCATTTT.